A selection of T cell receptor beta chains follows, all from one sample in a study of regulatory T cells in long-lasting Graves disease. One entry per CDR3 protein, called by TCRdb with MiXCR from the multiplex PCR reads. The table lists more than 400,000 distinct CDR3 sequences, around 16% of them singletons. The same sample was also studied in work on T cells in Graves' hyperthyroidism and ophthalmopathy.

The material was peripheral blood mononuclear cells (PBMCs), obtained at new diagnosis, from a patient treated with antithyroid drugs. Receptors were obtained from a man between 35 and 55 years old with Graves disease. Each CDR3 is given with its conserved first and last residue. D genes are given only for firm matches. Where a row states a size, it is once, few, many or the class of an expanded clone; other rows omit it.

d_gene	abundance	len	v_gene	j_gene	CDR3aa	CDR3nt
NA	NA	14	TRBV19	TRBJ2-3	CASSIEGVGDTQYF	TGTGCCAGTAGTATTGAGGGGGTCGGAGATACGCAGTATTTT
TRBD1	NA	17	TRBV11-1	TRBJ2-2	CASSPGTGGQYTGELFF	TGTGCCAGCAGCCCAGGGACAGGGGGTCAGTACACCGGGGAGCTGTTTTTT
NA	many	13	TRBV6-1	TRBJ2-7	CASKQGGSYEQYF	TGTGCCAGCAAACAGGGTGGTTCCTACGAGCAGTACTTC
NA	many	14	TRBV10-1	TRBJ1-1	CASSESGRYTEAFF	TGCGCCAGCAGTGAGTCGGGGAGGTATACTGAAGCTTTCTTT
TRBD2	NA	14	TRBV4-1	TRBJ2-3	CASSPGGNTDTQYF	TGCGCCAGCAGCCCGGGAGGGAACACAGATACGCAGTATTTT
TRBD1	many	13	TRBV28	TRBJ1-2	CASSSGRGRGYTF	TGTGCCAGCAGCTCGGGGAGGGGGCGTGGCTACACCTTC
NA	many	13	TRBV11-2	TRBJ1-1	CASSSQGGTEAFF	TGTGCCAGCAGCTCGCAAGGGGGCACTGAAGCTTTCTTT
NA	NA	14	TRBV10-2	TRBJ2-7	CASSEYASGYEQYF	TGCGCCAGCAGTGAGTATGCCAGCGGCTACGAGCAGTACTTC
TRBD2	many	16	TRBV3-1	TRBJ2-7	CASSRGTSGLRGEQYF	TGTGCCAGCAGCCGGGGGACTAGCGGCCTCCGGGGGGAGCAGTACTTC
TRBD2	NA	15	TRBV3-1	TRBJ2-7	CASSQATTGGREQYF	TGTGCCAGCAGCCAAGCCACAACGGGAGGGCGCGAGCAGTACTTC
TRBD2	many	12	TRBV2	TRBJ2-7	CASRGTNYEQYF	TGTGCCAGCAGGGGGACTAACTACGAGCAGTACTTC
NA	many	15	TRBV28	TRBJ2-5	CASSPLVNIQETQYF	TGTGCCAGCAGTCCCCTCGTGAACATACAAGAGACCCAGTACTTC
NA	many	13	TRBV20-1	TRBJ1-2	CSAPRGGGSGYTF	TGCAGTGCTCCACGGGGCGGAGGGAGTGGCTACACCTTC
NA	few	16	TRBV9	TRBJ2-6	CASSARPGSGANVLTF	TGTGCCAGCAGCGCTCGCCCAGGGTCTGGGGCCAACGTCCTGACTTTC
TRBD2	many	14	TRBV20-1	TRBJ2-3	CSAATSGRGDTQYF	TGCAGTGCCGCGACTAGCGGGAGGGGGGATACGCAGTATTTT
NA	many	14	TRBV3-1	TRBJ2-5	CASSQVQPDETQYF	TGTGCCAGCAGCCAAGTCCAACCTGATGAGACCCAGTACTTC
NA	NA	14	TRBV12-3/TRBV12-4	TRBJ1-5	CASTLTGGNQPQHF	TGTGCCAGCACCCTTACAGGAGGCAATCAGCCCCAGCATTTT
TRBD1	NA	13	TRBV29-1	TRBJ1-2	CSVPTGRWGGYTF	TGCAGCGTCCCGACAGGGAGGTGGGGGGGCTACACCTTC
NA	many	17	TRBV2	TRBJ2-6	CASSLLGRASGANVLTF	TGTGCCAGCAGCTTACTGGGGCGGGCCTCTGGGGCCAACGTCCTGACTTTC
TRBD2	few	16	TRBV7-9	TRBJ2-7	CASSLAQSSGSFEQYF	TGTGCCAGCAGCTTAGCGCAAAGTAGCGGGAGCTTCGAGCAGTACTTC
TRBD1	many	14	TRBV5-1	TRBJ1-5	CASSLGQGGQPQHF	TGTGCCAGCAGCCTGGGACAGGGAGGTCAGCCCCAGCATTTT
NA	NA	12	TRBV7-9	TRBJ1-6	CASSFPESPLHF	TGTGCCAGCAGCTTTCCGGAGTCACCCCTCCACTTT
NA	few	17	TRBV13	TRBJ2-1	CASTTLVGGNPYNEQFF	TGTGCCAGCACCACCTTGGTGGGGGGTAACCCTTACAATGAGCAGTTCTTC
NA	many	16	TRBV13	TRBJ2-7	CASSLDRAGPPYEQYF	TGTGCCAGCAGCTTAGATCGGGCCGGCCCCCCCTACGAGCAGTACTTC
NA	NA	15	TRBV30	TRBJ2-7	CAWSRRGAGSYEQYF	TGTGCCTGGAGTAGGAGAGGGGCAGGTTCCTACGAGCAGTACTTC
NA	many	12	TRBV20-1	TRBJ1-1	CSATDGGTEAFF	TGCAGTGCTACCGATGGAGGGACTGAAGCTTTCTTT
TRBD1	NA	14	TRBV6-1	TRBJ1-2	CASSEAMTGEGYTF	TGTGCCAGCAGTGAAGCGATGACAGGGGAGGGCTACACCTTC
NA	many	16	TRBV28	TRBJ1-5	CASSLLVGGANQPQHF	TGTGCCAGCAGTTTATTGGTCGGCGGCGCGAATCAGCCCCAGCATTTT
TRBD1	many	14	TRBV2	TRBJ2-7	CASSAGTDIYEQYF	TGTGCCAGCAGTGCCGGGACAGATATCTACGAGCAGTACTTC
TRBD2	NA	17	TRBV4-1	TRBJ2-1	CASSQDLREGIYNEQFF	TGCGCCAGCAGCCAAGATTTGCGGGAGGGTATCTACAATGAGCAGTTCTTC
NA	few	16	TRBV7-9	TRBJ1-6	CASSPGGRSRSGTLHF	TGTGCCAGCAGCCCTGGCGGGCGGTCGAGGAGTGGAACTCTCCACTTT
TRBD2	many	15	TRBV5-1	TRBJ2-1	CASSLELAGHNEQFF	TGCGCCAGCAGCTTGGAACTAGCGGGACATAATGAGCAGTTCTTC
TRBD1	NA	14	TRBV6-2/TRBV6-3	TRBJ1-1	CASRMGTGGTEAFF	TGTGCCAGTAGAATGGGGACAGGGGGCACTGAAGCTTTCTTT
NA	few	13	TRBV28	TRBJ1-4	CASSLGRVEKLFF	TGTGCCAGCAGTTTAGGCAGGGTTGAAAAACTGTTTTTT
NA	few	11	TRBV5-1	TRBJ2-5	CASSVKETQYF	TGCGCCAGCAGCGTTAAAGAGACCCAGTACTTC
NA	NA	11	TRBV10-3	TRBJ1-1	CASAATLGAFF	TGTGCCAGCGCGGCAACTCTAGGAGCTTTCTTT
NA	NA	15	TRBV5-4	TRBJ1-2	CASSRGQALGYGYTF	TGTGCCAGCAGCCGCGGTCAAGCCCTAGGCTATGGCTACACCTTC